Presented here are 23 T cell receptor beta chains from one specimen sequenced in a study of CD8 T cells in ankylosing spondylitis. TCRdb reprocessed the 5' RACE reads via MiXCR and lists one record per CDR3 protein. There are about 39,000 distinct CDR3 sequences in the sample; under 5% occur only once, and over 3% lies in the top ten. The sample taken for sequencing was blood, either unsorted or a sorted T cell fraction (not recorded which). The origin of the receptors is a female donor with ankylosing spondylitis or in good health (not recorded which).

This clonotype was found many times. The chain has TRBV9 and TRBJ1-1; unclear D gene. Germline V gene sequence: CDR1 SGDLS, CDR2 YYNGEE. The CDR3 runs 14 residues. Between the trimmed V and J ends, which lost 2 bases and 2 bases, there was a span of 10 bases. CDR3 in amino acids: CASSVAQKNTEAFF. CDR3 DNA: TGTGCCAGCAGCGTTGCACAGAAAAACACTGAAGCTTTCTTT.

The sample holds many counts of this clonotype. The chain links TRBV9 to TRBJ2-7; 13 bases map to TRBD2. This CDR3 region has 17 residues. Trimming cost V 0 bases and J 5 bases; bases outside gene matches: 8. Germline CDR1 reads SGDLS; CDR2 reads YYNGEE. Here the CDR3 DNA reads TGTGCCAGCAGCGTAGGACTAGCGGGAGGAGGTTCCCACGAGCAGTACTTC. This encodes CASSVGLAGGGSHEQYF.

This clonotype was observed at least ten times. The chain has TRBV9 and TRBJ1-4; possible D gene TRBD1, 6 bases. This CDR3 region has 15 residues. Trimming cost V 3 bases and J 4 bases, with 13 bases left between them. Per germline, CDR1 SGDLS and CDR2 YYNGEE. CDR3 residues: CASSAGTPDNEKLFF. The CDR3, as DNA: TGTGCCAGCAGCGCCGGGACACCAGATAATGAAAAACTGTTTTTT.

This clonotype was observed at least ten times. The chain has TRBV9 and TRBJ2-5, with 9 bases fitting TRBD2. This CDR3 comprises 14 residues. Looked up from germline, CDR1 is SGDLS and CDR2 is YYNGEE. J lost 5 bases, V lost 0 bases, and 2 bases had no gene match. DNA for the CDR3: TGTGCCAGCAGCGTAGGCGGGGGGGGGGAGACCCAGTACTTC. It translates to CASSVGGGGETQYF.

This clonotype was counted at least ten times. Written as DNA, the CDR3 is TGTGCCAGCAGCGGTACAGGGGGGACTGAAAAACTGTTTTTT. Its protein product is CASSGTGGTEKLFF. The V call is TRBV9, the J call TRBJ1-4, with 8 positions matching TRBD1. CDR3 length: 14 amino acids. Germline loops: CDR1 SGDLS, CDR2 YYNGEE. V shed 3 bases, J shed 7 bases, and the junction held 5 bases outside the gene matches.

This clonotype was recorded at least ten times. The chain recombines TRBV9 with TRBJ2-2; D is unclear. Germline V CDR1 and CDR2: SGDLS, YYNGEE. CDR3 length equals 13 residues. V lost 0 bases to trimming and J lost 7 bases, with 7 bases between them. CDR3 nucleotide sequence: TGTGCCAGCAGCGTAGATGAGAACGGGGAGCTGTTTTTT. This encodes CASSVDENGELFF.

The sample holds a few counts of this clonotype. Here the CDR3 reads CASSVGLAPEQFF. The CDR3 region has the DNA TGTGCCAGCAGCGTGGGACTAGCTCCTGAGCAGTTCTTC. This rearrangement joins TRBV9 to TRBJ2-1, with 9 positions matching TRBD2. With 2 bases clipped from V and 9 bases from J, the junction kept 3 bases outside the gene matches. This CDR3 contains 13 residues. Germline CDR1 SGDLS, CDR2 YYNGEE.

In this sample, this clonotype turned up a few times. The CDR3: CASSGGSIRDTQYF. The CDR3, as DNA: TGTGCCAGCAGCGGGGGGTCCATAAGAGATACGCAGTATTTT. This rearrangement joins TRBV9 to TRBJ2-3; possibly TRBD1 or TRBD2 for D (5 bases each). The germline gives CDR1 SGDLS, CDR2 YYNGEE. Deletions cut 3 bases from V and 5 bases from J, with 13 bases between. The CDR3 covers 14 residues.

This clonotype was found many times. CDR3 amino acids: CASSPSGNMNTEAFF. The CDR3 DNA follows: TGTGCCAGCAGCCCCTCTGGAAATATGAACACTGAAGCTTTCTTT. The chain uses TRBV9 and TRBJ1-1; D call uncertain. This CDR3 comprises 15 residues. V lost 4 bases to trimming and J lost 0 bases, with 13 bases between them. Per germline, CDR1 SGDLS and CDR2 YYNGEE.

There are many counts of this clonotype. This chain joins TRBV9 and TRBJ1-2; 7 bases are a match to TRBD1. The CDR3 is 16 residues long. With 3 bases clipped from V and 4 bases from J, the junction kept 12 bases outside the gene matches. CDR1 and CDR2 from the germline V gene are SGDLS and YYNGEE. CDR3 residues: CASSAVGGTAIYGYTF. DNA for the CDR3: TGTGCCAGCAGCGCCGTGGGAGGGACAGCCATCTATGGCTACACCTTC.

This clonotype was counted at least ten times. The J gene is TRBJ2-7, the V gene TRBV9; TRBD1 matches at 9 bases. CDR1 and CDR2 (germline): SGDLS, YYNGEE. The CDR3 sequence is 15 residues long. The V gene end was trimmed by 4 bases and the J gene end by 5 bases; junction bases not matched to a gene: 10. CDR3 in amino acids: CASSRTGQGSNEQYF. CDR3 coding DNA: TGTGCCAGCAGCCGCACGGGACAGGGATCAAACGAGCAGTACTTC.

This clonotype was recorded many times. The rearrangement links TRBV9 to TRBJ2-3; 10 nucleotides match TRBD2. CDR1 and CDR2 from the germline V gene are SGDLS and YYNGEE. CDR3 length equals 15 residues. J was trimmed by 2 bases and V by 1 base; bases with no gene match: 1. The CDR3 nucleotides read TGTGCCAGCAGCGTAAGCGGGGGGGTCACAGATACGCAGTATTTT. As protein: CASSVSGGVTDTQYF.

This clonotype has more than one count but fewer than ten. The V call is TRBV9, the J call TRBJ2-5; 7 bases agree with TRBD2. Losses at the gene ends were 3 bases for V and 5 bases for J; bases not matched to a gene: 13. Germline CDR1 is SGDLS and CDR2 is YYNGEE. The CDR3 covers 16 residues. In nucleotides, the CDR3 is TGTGCCAGCAGCGAATTGAGCGGGGCGATCCGGGAGACCCAGTACTTC. This sequence encodes CASSELSGAIRETQYF.

There are many counts of this clonotype. V and J are TRBV9 and TRBJ2-1; 10 positions agree with TRBD2. Germline V gene lookup returns CDR1 SGDLS and CDR2 YYNGEE. The CDR3 sequence is 16 residues long. V was clipped by 3 bases and J by 6 bases; unmatched bases: 9. The CDR3 loop is CASSALSGGLFNEQFF. The CDR3, as DNA: TGTGCCAGCAGCGCGCTTAGCGGGGGGTTATTCAATGAGCAGTTCTTC.

This clonotype came up many times. V usage is TRBV9 and J usage is TRBJ2-2; D is unclear. In germline, CDR1 is SGDLS, CDR2 YYNGEE. V was trimmed by 0 bases and J by 1 base, leaving 7 bases between them. This CDR3 has 15 residues. CDR3 sequence: CASSVVLGNTGELFF. The DNA for the CDR3 is TGTGCCAGCAGCGTAGTTCTGGGGAACACCGGGGAGCTGTTTTTT.

This clonotype was detected many times. This chain connects TRBV9 to TRBJ2-3; D is uncertain. The CDR3 is 17 amino acids. Trimming took off 0 bases at V and 2 bases at J, with 16 bases between the two ends. The germline gives CDR1 SGDLS, CDR2 YYNGEE. The CDR3 protein is CASSVEASPFYTDTQYF. The DNA of the CDR3 is TGTGCCAGCAGCGTAGAGGCGAGCCCCTTTTACACAGATACGCAGTATTTT.

This clonotype was found many times. V usage is TRBV9 and J usage is TRBJ2-5; the match to TRBD2 covers 8 bases. CDR1 is SGDLS and CDR2 is YYNGEE in the germline V gene. The CDR3 has 13 residues. V lost 4 bases and J lost 4; bases outside the gene matches: 3. CDR3: CASSPTSGETQYF. The CDR3 DNA is TGTGCCAGCAGCCCCACTAGCGGAGAGACCCAGTACTTC.

This clonotype has at least ten counts. The rearrangement joins TRBV9 to TRBJ2-2; D remains unclear. Germline CDR1 and CDR2: SGDLS and YYNGEE. CDR3 length: 15 residues. The V end lost 4 bases, the J end lost 4 bases, and 14 bases lay between the germline ends. The CDR3 bases are TGTGCCAGCAGCCCCCAACCCCAGCTCACCGGGGAGCTGTTTTTT. Translation gives CASSPQPQLTGELFF. Drawing the rest from reference TRBV9 and TRBJ2-2, the complete variable domain is DSGVTQTPKHLITATGQRVTLRCSPRSGDLSVYWYQQSLDQGLQFLIQYYNGEERAKGNILERFSAQQFPDLHSELNLSSLELGDSALYFCASSPQPQLTGELFFGEGSRLTVL.

This clonotype was seen ten or more times. The V call is TRBV9, the J call TRBJ2-3; TRBD2 matches at 7 bases. Trimming removed 1 base from V and 5 bases from J; junction bases left unmatched: 13. The CDR3 has 17 residues. Germline V lookup: CDR1 SGDLS, CDR2 YYNGEE. This CDR3 is CASSVRITGGKEDTQYF. CDR3 bases: TGTGCCAGCAGCGTAAGGATCACGGGGGGAAAGGAAGATACGCAGTATTTT.

This clonotype has at least ten counts. This chain uses TRBV10-1 with TRBJ2-3, with D perhaps TRBD2 (6 bases). The V gene's germline CDR1 is WNHNN and CDR2 SYGVQD (reference sequence). There are 17 residues in the CDR3. With 0 bases removed from V and 6 bases from J, the gap between germline ends came to 19 bases. DNA for the CDR3: TGCGCCAGCAGTGAGTCAACCGGGGGAGCTGCCACGGATACGCAGTATTTT. It is translated as CASSESTGGAATDTQYF.

This clonotype was counted many times. This chain links TRBV9 with TRBJ1-2; 7 bases are shared with TRBD1. The germline gives CDR1 SGDLS, CDR2 YYNGEE. There are 15 residues in the CDR3. V shed 0 bases, J shed 0 bases, and the junction held 2 bases outside the gene matches. The CDR3 DNA reads as TGTGCCAGCAGCGTAGAGGACAGGTCTAACTATGGCTACACCTTC. Protein sequence: CASSVEDRSNYGYTF.

This clonotype was detected ten times or more. The rearrangement uses TRBV9 and TRBJ2-1; TRBD2 matches 7 bases. Germline V CDR1 and CDR2: SGDLS, YYNGEE. Losses at the gene ends were 4 bases for V and 10 bases for J; bases not matched to a gene: 8. This CDR3 is 13 amino acids long. This CDR3 is CASSREGGGEQFF. The CDR3 DNA reads TGTGCCAGCAGCAGAGAAGGCGGGGGAGAGCAGTTCTTC.

This sequence joins TRBV9 and TRBJ2-3; D may be TRBD2 (6 bases). CDR1 is SGDLS and CDR2 is YYNGEE in the germline V gene. Trimming took off 0 bases at V and 2 bases at J, with 13 bases between the two ends. CDR3 length: 16 amino acids. The CDR3 nucleotides are TGTGCCAGCAGCGTAGGTGGTAGCGGAATCACAGATACGCAGTATTTT. Residues: CASSVGGSGITDTQYF.